The clone carrying this T cell receptor (beta chain) came up a few times. Its antigen is still unknown. TCRdb re-called the 5' RACE reads through MiXCR, storing one row per CDR3 protein. Here the sample spans under 450,000 distinct CDR3 sequences, 20% being singletons. This entry comes from a study of CD8 T cells in ankylosing spondylitis. The study's findings and limits: Peripheral blood samples showed relatively rare disease-linked clones, and these clones were CD8+.

Germline V CDR1 and CDR2: SGHKS, YYEKEE (reference sequence). The CDR3 runs to 12 residues. With 2 bases clipped from V and 7 bases from J, the junction kept 3 bases outside the gene matches. The sample comprised blood, either unsorted or a sorted T cell fraction (not recorded which). The V gene is TRBV5-5, the J gene TRBJ2-7; 7 positions agree with TRBD1. The origin of this receptor is a male donor with ankylosing spondylitis or in good health (not recorded which). CDR3: CASSFTGEEQYF. The CDR3 DNA sequence: TGTGCCAGCAGCTTTACAGGGGAGGAGCAGTACTTC.